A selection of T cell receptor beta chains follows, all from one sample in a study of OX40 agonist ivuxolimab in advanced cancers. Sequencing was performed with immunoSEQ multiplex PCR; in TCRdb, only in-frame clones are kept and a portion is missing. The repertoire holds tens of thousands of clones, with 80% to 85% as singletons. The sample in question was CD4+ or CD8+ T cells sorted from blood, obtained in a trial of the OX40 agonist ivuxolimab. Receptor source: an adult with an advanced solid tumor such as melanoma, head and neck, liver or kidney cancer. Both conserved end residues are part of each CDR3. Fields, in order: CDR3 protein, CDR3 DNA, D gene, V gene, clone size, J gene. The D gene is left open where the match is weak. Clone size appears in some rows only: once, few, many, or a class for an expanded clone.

CASSDGVGQGAFEKLFF	TGTGCCAGCAGTGATGGAGTCGGACAGGGGGCGTTTGAAAAACTGTTTTTT	TRBD1	TRBV6-1	.	TRBJ1-4
CASSGRRGNTEAFF	TGTGCCAGCAGTGGACGGAGGGGCAACACTGAAGCTTTCTTT	.	TRBV6-6	.	TRBJ1-1
CASSSSLQETQYF	TGTGCCAGCAGCTCTAGCCTTCAAGAGACCCAGTACTTC	.	TRBV5-8	.	TRBJ2-5
CATSGQSYEQYF	TGTGCCACCAGTGGGCAGTCCTACGAGCAGTACTTC	.	TRBV19	.	TRBJ2-7
CASRASSRYYGYTF	TGTGCCAGCAGGGCGTCGTCCAGGTACTATGGCTACACCTTC	.	TRBV2	.	TRBJ1-2
CASSLQLDPSTEAFF	TGCGCCAGCAGCCTCCAACTAGACCCTAGCACTGAAGCTTTCTTT	.	TRBV4-1	once	TRBJ1-1
CASSNPGLAGGLLDTQYF	TGTGCCAGCAGCAACCCGGGACTAGCGGGGGGGCTCTTAGATACGCAGTATTTT	.	TRBV21-1	.	TRBJ2-3
CASSLRGRGGNSPLHF	TGTGCCAGCAGCTTAAGGGGCCGTGGCGGTAATTCACCCCTCCACTTT	.	TRBV7-2	.	TRBJ1-6
CASSLDPSGLIYEQYF	TGTGCCAGCAGCTTAGATCCCTCCGGACTGATCTACGAGCAGTACTTC	.	TRBV11-2	.	TRBJ2-7
CASSSQMTSQPQHF	TGTGCCAGCAGCTCCCAGATGACAAGTCAGCCCCAGCATTTT	.	TRBV7-9	.	TRBJ1-5
CASSFRAGDEQYF	TGTGCCAGCAGCTTCCGAGCGGGGGACGAGCAGTACTTC	TRBD2	TRBV7-9	.	TRBJ2-7
CASSPGKANYGYTF	TGTGCCAGCTCACCGGGGAAAGCTAACTATGGCTACACCTTC	.	TRBV18	.	TRBJ1-2
CASSPLGTQYF	TGTGCCAGCAGCCCCCTCGGTACGCAGTATTTT	.	TRBV7-9	.	TRBJ2-3
CASSEKVGQNTEAFF	TGTGCCAGCAGTGAAAAGGTGGGGCAGAACACTGAAGCTTTCTTT	.	TRBV6-1	.	TRBJ1-1
CASSVSRGEETQYF	TGTGCCAGCAGCGTAAGTCGGGGGGAAGAGACCCAGTACTTC	TRBD2	TRBV9	once	TRBJ2-5
CASSPPTGGNTEAFF	TGTGCCAGCTCGCCGCCGACAGGGGGAAACACTGAAGCTTTCTTT	TRBD1	TRBV18	.	TRBJ1-1
CSVERQGTGYTF	TGCAGCGTTGAAAGACAGGGGACGGGCTACACCTTC	TRBD1	TRBV29-1	.	TRBJ1-2
CASSFADRLYGYTF	TGTGCCAGCAGTTTTGCAGACAGACTCTATGGCTACACCTTC	.	TRBV6-6	.	TRBJ1-2
CASSLVVAGPSRETQYF	TGTGCCAGCAGCTTAGTAGTAGCGGGCCCTTCTCGAGAGACCCAGTACTTC	TRBD2	TRBV7-6	.	TRBJ2-5
CASIGTGDHEQYF	TGTGCCAGTATAGGGACAGGGGACCACGAGCAGTACTTC	TRBD1	TRBV19	.	TRBJ2-7
CASGLERGLSPINTGELFF	TGTGCTAGTGGTTTGGAAAGGGGACTTAGTCCGATCAACACCGGGGAGCTGTTTTTT	.	TRBV12-5	.	TRBJ2-2
CASSYPPGHSRNTIYF	TGTGCCAGCAGTTACCCCCCGGGACATTCAAGAAACACCATATATTTT	.	TRBV6-6	.	TRBJ1-3
CASSLALAGGSDTQYF	TGTGCCAGCAGCTTAGCCCTAGCGGGGGGCTCAGATACGCAGTATTTT	TRBD2	TRBV7-9	.	TRBJ2-3
CASRIAAEYSPLHF	TGTGCCAGTAGGATAGCGGCTGAATATTCACCCCTCCACTTT	.	TRBV19	.	TRBJ1-6
CASSLQGTDTQYF	TGCGCCAGCAGCTTACAGGGCACAGATACGCAGTATTTT	.	TRBV5-1	.	TRBJ2-3
CASKRLTGVTYEQYF	TGTGCCAGCAAACGCCTCACAGGGGTGACCTACGAGCAGTACTTC	TRBD1	TRBV5-8	.	TRBJ2-7
CASSLDGTSGRYYEQYF	TGTGCCAGCAGCTTAGATGGGACTAGCGGACGTTATTACGAGCAGTACTTC	TRBD2	TRBV11-2	.	TRBJ2-7
CASSSGRSGSPLHF	TGTGCCAGCAGCTCCGGACGGAGTGGGTCACCCCTCCACTTT	.	TRBV6-5	.	TRBJ1-6
CASSRLQGDRTEAFF	TGTGCCAGCAGCCGCCTCCAGGGCGATCGGACTGAAGCTTTCTTT	.	TRBV7-6	.	TRBJ1-1
CASSEVGRDSPLHF	TGTGCCAGCAGTGAGGTAGGGAGGGATTCACCCCTCCACTTT	.	TRBV2	.	TRBJ1-6
CASSGGLSYRETQYF	TGTGCCAGTAGTGGGGGACTCTCTTATCGAGAGACCCAGTACTTC	.	TRBV19	.	TRBJ2-5
CSVEVGIDTQYF	TGCAGCGTTGAAGTGGGTATAGATACGCAGTATTTT	.	TRBV29-1	.	TRBJ2-3
CASSLRQSSYNEQFF	TGTGCCAGCAGCTTACGACAGAGCTCCTACAATGAGCAGTTCTTC	.	TRBV11-2	.	TRBJ2-1
CASSYRSHNEQFF	TGTGCCAGCAGTTACAGGTCCCACAATGAGCAGTTCTTC	.	TRBV27	.	TRBJ2-1
CASSFNTVASPLHF	TGTGCCAGCAGCTTTAATACGGTGGCATCACCCCTCCACTTT	.	TRBV27	.	TRBJ1-6
CASSARFPQETQYF	TGTGCCAGCAGCGCCCGTTTTCCCCAAGAGACCCAGTACTTC	.	TRBV5-8	.	TRBJ2-5
CASSSTTDLRNYGYTF	TGTGCCAGCAGTTCTACTACGGACTTACGTAACTATGGCTACACCTTC	.	TRBV6-6	.	TRBJ1-2